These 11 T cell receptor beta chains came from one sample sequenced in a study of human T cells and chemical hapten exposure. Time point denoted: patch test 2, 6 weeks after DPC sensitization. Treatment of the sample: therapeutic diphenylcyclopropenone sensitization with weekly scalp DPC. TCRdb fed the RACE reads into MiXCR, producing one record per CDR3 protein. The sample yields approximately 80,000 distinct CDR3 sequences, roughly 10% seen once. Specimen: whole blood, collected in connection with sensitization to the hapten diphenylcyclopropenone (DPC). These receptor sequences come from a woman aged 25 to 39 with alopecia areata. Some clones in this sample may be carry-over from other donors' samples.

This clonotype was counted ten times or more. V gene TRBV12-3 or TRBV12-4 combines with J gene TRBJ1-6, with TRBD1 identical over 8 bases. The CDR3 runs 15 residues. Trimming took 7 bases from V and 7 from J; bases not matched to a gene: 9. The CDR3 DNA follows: TGTGCCAGCAATCCCGGGACAGGTCTGAATTCACCCCTCCACTTT. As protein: CASNPGTGLNSPLHF.

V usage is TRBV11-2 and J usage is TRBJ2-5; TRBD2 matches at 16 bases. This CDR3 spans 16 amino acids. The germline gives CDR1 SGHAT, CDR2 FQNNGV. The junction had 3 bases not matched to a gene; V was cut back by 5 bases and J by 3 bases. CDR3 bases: TGTGCCAGCAGCCCGGGACTAGCGGGAGGGGAAGAGACCCAGTACTTC. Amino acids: CASSPGLAGGEETQYF.

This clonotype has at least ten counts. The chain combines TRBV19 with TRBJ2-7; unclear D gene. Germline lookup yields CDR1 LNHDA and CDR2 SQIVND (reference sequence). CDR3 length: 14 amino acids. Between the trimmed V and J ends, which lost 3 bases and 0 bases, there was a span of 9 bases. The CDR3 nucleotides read TGTGCCAGTAGTATGTGGCGGAGCTCCTACGAGCAGTACTTC. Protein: CASSMWRSSYEQYF.

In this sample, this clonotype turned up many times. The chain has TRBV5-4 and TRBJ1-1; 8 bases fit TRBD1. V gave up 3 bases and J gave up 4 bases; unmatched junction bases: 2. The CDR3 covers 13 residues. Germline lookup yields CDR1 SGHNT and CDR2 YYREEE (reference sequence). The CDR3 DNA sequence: TGTGCCAGCAGCTCAGGGGGCGGCACTGAAGCTTTCTTT. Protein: CASSSGGGTEAFF.

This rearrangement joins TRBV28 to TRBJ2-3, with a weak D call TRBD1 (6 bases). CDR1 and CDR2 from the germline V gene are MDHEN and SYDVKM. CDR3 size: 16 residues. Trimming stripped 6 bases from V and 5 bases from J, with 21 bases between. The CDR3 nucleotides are TGTGCCAGCAGCCCAAGGATGAACAGGGCGATAGATACGCAGTATTTT. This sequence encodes CASSPRMNRAIDTQYF.

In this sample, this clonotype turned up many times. The CDR3: CASSERASGTYEQYF. The CDR3 nucleotides read TGTGCCAGCAGTGAACGGGCTAGCGGAACCTACGAGCAGTACTTC. This chain links TRBV2 with TRBJ2-7; 7 bases agree with TRBD2. CDR3 size: 15 residues. The V gene end was trimmed by 2 bases and the J gene end by 2 bases; junction bases not matched to a gene: 6. Germline V CDR1 and CDR2: SNHLY, FYNNEI.

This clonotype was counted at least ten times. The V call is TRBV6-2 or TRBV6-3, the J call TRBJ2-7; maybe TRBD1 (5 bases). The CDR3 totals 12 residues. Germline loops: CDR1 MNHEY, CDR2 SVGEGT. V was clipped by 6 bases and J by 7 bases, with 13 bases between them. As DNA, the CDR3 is TGTGCCAGCAGCGAGCAGGGCAATGAGCAGTACTTC. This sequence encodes CASSEQGNEQYF.

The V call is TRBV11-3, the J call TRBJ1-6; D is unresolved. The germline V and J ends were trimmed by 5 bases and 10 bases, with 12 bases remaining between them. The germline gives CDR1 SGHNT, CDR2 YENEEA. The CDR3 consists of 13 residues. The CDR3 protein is CASSPRLQSPLHF. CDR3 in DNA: TGTGCCAGCAGCCCAAGATTACAGTCACCCCTCCACTTT.

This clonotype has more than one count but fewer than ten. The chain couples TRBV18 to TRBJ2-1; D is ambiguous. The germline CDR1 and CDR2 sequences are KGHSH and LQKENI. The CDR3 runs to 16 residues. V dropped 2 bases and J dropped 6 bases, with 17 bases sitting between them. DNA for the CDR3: TGTGCCAGCTCACCAAGTAGGACGCCCTATGGCAATGAGCAGTTCTTC. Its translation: CASSPSRTPYGNEQFF.

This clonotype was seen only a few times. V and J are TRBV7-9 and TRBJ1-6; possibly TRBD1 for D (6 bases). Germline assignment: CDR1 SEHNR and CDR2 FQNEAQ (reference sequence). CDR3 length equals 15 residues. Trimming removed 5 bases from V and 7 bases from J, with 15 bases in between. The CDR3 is CASSPSQGANSPLHF. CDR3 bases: TGTGCCAGCAGCCCATCACAGGGAGCGAATTCACCCCTCCACTTT.

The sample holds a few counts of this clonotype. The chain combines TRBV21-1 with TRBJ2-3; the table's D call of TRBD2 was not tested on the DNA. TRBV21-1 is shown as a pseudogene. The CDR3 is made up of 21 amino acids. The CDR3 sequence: CASSKDLGRTSGQTSTDTQYF. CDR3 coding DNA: TGTGCCAGCAGCAAAGATCTCGGTAGGACTAGCGGACAGACAAGCACAGATACGCAGTATTTT.